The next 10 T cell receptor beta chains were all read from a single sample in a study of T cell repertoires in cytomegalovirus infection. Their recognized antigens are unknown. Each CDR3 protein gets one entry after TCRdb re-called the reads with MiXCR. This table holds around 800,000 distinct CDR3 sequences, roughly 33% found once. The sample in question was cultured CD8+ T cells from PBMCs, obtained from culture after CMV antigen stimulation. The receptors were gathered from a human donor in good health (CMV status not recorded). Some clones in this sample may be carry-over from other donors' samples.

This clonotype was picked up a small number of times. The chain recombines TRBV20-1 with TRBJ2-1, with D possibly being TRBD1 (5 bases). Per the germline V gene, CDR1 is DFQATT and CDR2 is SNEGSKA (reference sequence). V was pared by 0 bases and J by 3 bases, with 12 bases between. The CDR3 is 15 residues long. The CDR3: CSARDRGYGYNEQFF. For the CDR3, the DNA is TGCAGTGCTAGAGATAGGGGCTATGGCTACAATGAGCAGTTCTTC.

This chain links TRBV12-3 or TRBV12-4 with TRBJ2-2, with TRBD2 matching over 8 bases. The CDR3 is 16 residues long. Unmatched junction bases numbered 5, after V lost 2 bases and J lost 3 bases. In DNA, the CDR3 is TGTGCCAGCAGTTTACTGAGCGGGGGAGACACCGGGGAGCTGTTTTTT. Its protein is CASSLLSGGDTGELFF.

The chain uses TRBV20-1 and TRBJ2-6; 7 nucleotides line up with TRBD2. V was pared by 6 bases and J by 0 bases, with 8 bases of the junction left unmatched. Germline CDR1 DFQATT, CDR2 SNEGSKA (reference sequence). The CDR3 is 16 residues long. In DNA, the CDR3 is TGCAGTGCCCCTGGGGGGGTCCTCTCTGGGGCCAACGTCCTGACTTTC. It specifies CSAPGGVLSGANVLTF.

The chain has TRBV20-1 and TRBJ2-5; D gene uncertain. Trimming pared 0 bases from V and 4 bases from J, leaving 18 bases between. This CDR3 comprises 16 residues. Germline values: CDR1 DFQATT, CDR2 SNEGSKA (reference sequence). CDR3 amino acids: CSARDRATRLRETQYF. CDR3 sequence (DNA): TGCAGTGCTAGAGATCGGGCTACCCGACTGAGAGAGACCCAGTACTTC.

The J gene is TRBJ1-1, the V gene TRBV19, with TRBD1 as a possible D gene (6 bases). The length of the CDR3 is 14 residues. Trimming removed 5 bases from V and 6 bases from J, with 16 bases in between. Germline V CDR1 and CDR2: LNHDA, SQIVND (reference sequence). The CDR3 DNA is TGTGCCAGTAGTCCCCGCGGGGGGCGACCTGAAGCTTTCTTT. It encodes CASSPRGGRPEAFF.

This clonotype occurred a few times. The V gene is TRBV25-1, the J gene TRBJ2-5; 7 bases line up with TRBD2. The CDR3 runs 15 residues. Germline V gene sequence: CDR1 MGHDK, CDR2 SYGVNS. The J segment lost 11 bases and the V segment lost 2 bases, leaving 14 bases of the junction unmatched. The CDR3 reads CASSESRDYPALQYF. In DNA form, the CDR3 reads TGTGCCAGCAGTGAAAGCCGGGACTACCCAGCCCTACAGTACTTC.

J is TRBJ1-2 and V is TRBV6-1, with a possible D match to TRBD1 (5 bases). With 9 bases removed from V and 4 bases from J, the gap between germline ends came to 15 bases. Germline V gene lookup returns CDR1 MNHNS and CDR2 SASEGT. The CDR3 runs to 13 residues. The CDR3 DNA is TGTGCCAGTCTCGGACAACTCGCCTATGGCTACACCTTC. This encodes CASLGQLAYGYTF.

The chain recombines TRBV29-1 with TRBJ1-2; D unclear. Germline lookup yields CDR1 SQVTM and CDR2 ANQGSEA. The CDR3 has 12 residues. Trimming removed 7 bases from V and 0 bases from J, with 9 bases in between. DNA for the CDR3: TGCAGCGCTGACCCGGCTAACTATGGCTACACCTTC. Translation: CSADPANYGYTF.

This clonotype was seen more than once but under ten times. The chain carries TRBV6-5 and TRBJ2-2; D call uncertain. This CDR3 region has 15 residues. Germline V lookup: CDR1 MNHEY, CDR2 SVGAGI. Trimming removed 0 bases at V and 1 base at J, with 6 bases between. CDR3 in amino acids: CASSYSKMNTGELFF. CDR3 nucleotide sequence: TGTGCCAGCAGTTACTCGAAAATGAACACCGGGGAGCTGTTTTTT.

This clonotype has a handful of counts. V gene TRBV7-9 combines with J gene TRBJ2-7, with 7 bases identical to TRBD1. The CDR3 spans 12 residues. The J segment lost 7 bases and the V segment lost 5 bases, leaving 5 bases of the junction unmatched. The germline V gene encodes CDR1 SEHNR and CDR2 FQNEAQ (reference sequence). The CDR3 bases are TGTGCCAGCAGCAACAGGGGAGATGAGCAGTACGTC. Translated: CASSNRGDEQYV.